Each of the 9 T cell receptor beta chains below was sequenced from the same sample in a study of sequential checkpoint blockade in melanoma. Documented treatment: randomized to nivolumab then ipilimumab (arm A) or the reverse (arm B). Method: immunoSEQ multiplex PCR; TCRdb's copy keeps in-frame clones and lacks some. This sample has 3,000 to 4,500 clones, with 20% to 25% found just once. This material consisted of tumor tissue (inferred from file names), taken from a patient given nivolumab and ipilimumab in sequence. The origin of the receptors is a human donor with melanoma.

This clone was found a few times. V usage is TRBV19 and J usage is TRBJ1-6, with TRBD1 as a possible D gene (5 bases). The germline CDR1 and CDR2 sequences are LNHDA and SQIVND (reference sequence). V lost 4 bases, J lost 7 bases, and 23 bases lay in between. The CDR3 runs 18 residues. CDR3 residues: CASSNGDFSSIWNSPLHF. The CDR3 region has the DNA TGTGCCAGTAGTAATGGGGACTTTTCATCCATTTGGAATTCACCCCTCCACTTT.

CDR3 bases: TGTGCCAGTAGCCGTGGGGCCAACGTCCTGACTTTC. Translated: CASSRGANVLTF. J is TRBJ2-6 and V is TRBV9; D is unresolved. Germline CDR1 is SGDLS and CDR2 is YYNGEE. The CDR3 contains 12 residues. Trimming removed 8 bases from V and 3 bases from J, with 6 bases in between.

The table lists this clone with a count of one. The chain recombines TRBV19 with TRBJ2-1, with 10 bases aligning to TRBD1. This CDR3 has 14 residues. From germline, CDR1 is LNHDA and CDR2 SQIVND (reference sequence). V was pared by 5 bases and J by 8 bases, with 6 bases of the junction left unmatched. Here the CDR3 DNA reads TGTGCCAGTAGTGCGGACAGGGGGTTCGATGAGCAGTTCTTC. Protein: CASSADRGFDEQFF.

By sample fraction, this clone is medium-sized. The genes are TRBV11-3 and TRBJ1-1; the D is unclear. The CDR3 covers 15 residues. Germline V CDR1 and CDR2: SGHNT, YENEEA. V was shortened by 3 bases and J by 6 bases, with 17 bases between the two germline ends. This CDR3 reads CASSLGLGRFPEAFF. CDR3 in DNA: TGTGCCAGCAGCTTGGGCCTTGGACGGTTCCCTGAAGCTTTCTTT.

In its sample, this clone was seen a few times. The rearrangement joins TRBV6-8 to TRBJ1-2; the D is unclear. The CDR3 is 14 residues long. The germline V gene encodes CDR1 MNHGY and CDR2 SAAAGT. Trimming cost V 6 bases and J 7 bases, with 18 bases left between them. CDR3 protein: CASRNSGAGGGYTF. CDR3 coding DNA: TGTGCCAGCAGGAACTCCGGTGCCGGCGGTGGCTACACCTTC.

This clone was counted only a few times. J is TRBJ2-1 and V is TRBV9; 7 nucleotides align to TRBD2. The germline CDR1 and CDR2 sequences are SGDLS and YYNGEE. V gave up 6 bases and J gave up 5 bases; unmatched junction bases: 11. The CDR3 runs 15 residues. The CDR3 is CASTPGLVGNNEQFF. For the CDR3, the DNA is TGTGCCAGCACCCCAGGACTAGTAGGTAACAATGAGCAGTTCTTC.

The chain uses TRBV5-1 and TRBJ2-1; D is perhaps TRBD2 (6 bases). Per germline, CDR1 SGHRS and CDR2 YFSETQ. The CDR3 is 17 amino acids. The germline V and J ends were trimmed by 0 bases and 7 bases, with 20 bases remaining between them. CDR3 DNA sequence: TGCGCCAGCAGCTTGGGCCCTTCGGGGGAGCCTCGTAATGAGCAGTTCTTC. Translating it yields CASSLGPSGEPRNEQFF. Full variable domain (rest looked up from reference TRBV5-1 and TRBJ2-1): KAGVTQTPRYLIKTRGQQVTLSCSPISGHRSVSWYQQTPGQGLQFLFEYFSETQRNKGNFPGRFSGRQFSNSRSEMNVSTLELGDSALYLCASSLGPSGEPRNEQFFGPGTRLTVL.

The sample holds many counts of this clone. The chain combines TRBV11-3 with TRBJ2-7; D not resolved. This CDR3 has 14 amino acids. V lost 3 bases and J 0 bases, leaving 9 bases between the germline ends. Germline assignment: CDR1 SGHNT and CDR2 YENEEA. CDR3 residues: CASSFRSSSYEQYF. CDR3 nucleotides: TGTGCCAGCAGCTTCAGGTCGAGCTCCTACGAGCAGTACTTC.

The V and J genes are TRBV6-8 and TRBJ2-7, with TRBD2 identical over 7 bases. Per the germline V gene, CDR1 is MNHGY and CDR2 is SAAAGT. Trimming removed 5 bases from V and 3 bases from J; junction bases left unmatched: 4. The CDR3 spans 13 residues. The CDR3 bases are TGTGCCAGCAGTCCCGGCGGGAGCTACGAGCAGTACTTC. Protein sequence: CASSPGGSYEQYF.